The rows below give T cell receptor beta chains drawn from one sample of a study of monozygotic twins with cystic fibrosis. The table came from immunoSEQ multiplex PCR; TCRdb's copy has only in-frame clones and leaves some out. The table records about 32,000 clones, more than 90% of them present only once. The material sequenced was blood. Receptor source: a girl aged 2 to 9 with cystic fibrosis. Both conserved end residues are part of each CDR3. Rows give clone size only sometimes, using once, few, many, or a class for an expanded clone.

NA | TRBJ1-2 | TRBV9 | CASSVVQGGFAGYTF
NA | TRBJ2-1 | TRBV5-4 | CASSALAEAYNEQFF
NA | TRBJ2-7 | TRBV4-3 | CASSQDLGTGSYEQYF
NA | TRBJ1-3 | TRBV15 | CATSRDPRNSGNTIYF
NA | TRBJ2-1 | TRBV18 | CASSPTNIEQFF
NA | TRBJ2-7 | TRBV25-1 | CASSPGQWLYEQYF
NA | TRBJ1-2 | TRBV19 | CASREQSRYGYTF
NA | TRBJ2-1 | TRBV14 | CASSTRTSGSSYNEQFF
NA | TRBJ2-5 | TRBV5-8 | CASSTVASEHQETQYF
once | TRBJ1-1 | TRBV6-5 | CASSYGSGSEAFF
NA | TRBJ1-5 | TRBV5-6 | CASSLRGPPNQPQHF
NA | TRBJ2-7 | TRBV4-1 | CASSQDETVSYEQYF
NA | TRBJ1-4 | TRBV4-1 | CASSLTGYEKLFF
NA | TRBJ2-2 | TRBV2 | CASSEARASGSYTGELFF
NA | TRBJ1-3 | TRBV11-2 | CASSLWGQQPTSGNTIYF
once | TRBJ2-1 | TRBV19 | CAASGGYNEQFF
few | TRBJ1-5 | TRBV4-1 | CASSQVGGQSNQPQHF